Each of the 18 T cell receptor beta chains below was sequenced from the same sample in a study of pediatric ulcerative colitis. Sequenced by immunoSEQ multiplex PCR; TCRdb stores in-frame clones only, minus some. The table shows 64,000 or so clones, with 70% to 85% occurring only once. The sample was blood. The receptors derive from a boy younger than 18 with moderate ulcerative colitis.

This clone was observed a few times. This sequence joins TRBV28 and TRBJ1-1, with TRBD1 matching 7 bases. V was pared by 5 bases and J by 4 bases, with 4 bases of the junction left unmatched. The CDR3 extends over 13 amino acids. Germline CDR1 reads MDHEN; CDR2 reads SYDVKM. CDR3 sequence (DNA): TGTGCCAGCAGTCGAGACAGGGTCACTGAAGCTTTCTTT. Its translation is CASSRDRVTEAFF. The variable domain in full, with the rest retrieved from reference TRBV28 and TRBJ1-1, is DVKVTQSSRYLVKRTGEKVFLECVQDMDHENMFWYRQDPGLGLRLIYFSYDVKMKEKGDIPEGYSVSREKKERFSLILESASTNQTSMYLCASSRDRVTEAFFGQGTRLTVV.

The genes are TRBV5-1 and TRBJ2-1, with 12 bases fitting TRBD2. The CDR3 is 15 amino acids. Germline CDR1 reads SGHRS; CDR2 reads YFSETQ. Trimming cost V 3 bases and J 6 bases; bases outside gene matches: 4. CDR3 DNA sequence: TGCGCCAGCAGCTCCGGACTAGCGGGGTCCAATGAGCAGTTCTTC. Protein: CASSSGLAGSNEQFF.

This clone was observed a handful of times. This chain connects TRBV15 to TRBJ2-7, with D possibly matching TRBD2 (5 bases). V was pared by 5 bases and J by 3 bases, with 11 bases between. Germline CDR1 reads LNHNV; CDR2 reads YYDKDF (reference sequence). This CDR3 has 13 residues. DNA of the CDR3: TGTGCCACCAGCGAGGGAGCTAGCTACGAGCAGTACTTC. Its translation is CATSEGASYEQYF. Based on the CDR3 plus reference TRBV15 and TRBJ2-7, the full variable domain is DAMVIQNPRYQVTQFGKPVTLSCSQTLNHNVMYWYQQKSSQAPKLLFHYYDKDFNNEADTPDNFQSRRPNTSFCFLDIRSPGLGDTAMYLCATSEGASYEQYFGPGTRLTVT.

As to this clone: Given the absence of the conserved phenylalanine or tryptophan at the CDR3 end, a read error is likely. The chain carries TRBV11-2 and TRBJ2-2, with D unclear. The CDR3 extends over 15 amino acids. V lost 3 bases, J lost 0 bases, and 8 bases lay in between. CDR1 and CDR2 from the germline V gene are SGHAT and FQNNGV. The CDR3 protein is CASSFERTNTGELFS. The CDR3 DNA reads TGTGCCAGCAGCTTTGAACGAACGAACACCGGGGAGCTGTTTTCT.

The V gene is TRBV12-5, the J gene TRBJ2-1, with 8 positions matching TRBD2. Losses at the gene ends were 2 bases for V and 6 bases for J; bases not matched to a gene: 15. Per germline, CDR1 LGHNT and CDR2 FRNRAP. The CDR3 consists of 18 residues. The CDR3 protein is CASGLTSSGLEIGNEQFF. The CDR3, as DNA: TGTGCTAGTGGTTTGACAAGTTCGGGACTAGAGATCGGCAATGAGCAGTTCTTC.

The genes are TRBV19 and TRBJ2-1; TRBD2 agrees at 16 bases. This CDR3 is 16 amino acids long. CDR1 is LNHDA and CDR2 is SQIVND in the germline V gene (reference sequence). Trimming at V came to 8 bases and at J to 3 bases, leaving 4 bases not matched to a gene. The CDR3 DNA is TGTGCCAGTGGAGGGACTAGCGGGAGGGTCTACAATGAGCAGTTCTTC. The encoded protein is CASGGTSGRVYNEQFF.

The CDR3 sequence is CASSPGTYNEQFF. Written as DNA, the CDR3 is TGTGCCAGCTCACCAGGGACCTACAATGAGCAGTTCTTC. The chain links TRBV18 to TRBJ2-1; D not certain. The germline gives CDR1 KGHSH, CDR2 LQKENI. Trimming cost V 2 bases and J 2 bases, with 4 bases left between them. This CDR3 is 13 amino acids long.

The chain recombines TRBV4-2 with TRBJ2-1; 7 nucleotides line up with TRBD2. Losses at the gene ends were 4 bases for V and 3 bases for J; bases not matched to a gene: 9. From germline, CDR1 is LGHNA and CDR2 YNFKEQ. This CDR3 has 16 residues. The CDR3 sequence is CASSRLGASGYNEQFF. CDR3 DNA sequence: TGTGCCAGCAGCCGCCTCGGGGCTAGCGGCTACAATGAGCAGTTCTTC.

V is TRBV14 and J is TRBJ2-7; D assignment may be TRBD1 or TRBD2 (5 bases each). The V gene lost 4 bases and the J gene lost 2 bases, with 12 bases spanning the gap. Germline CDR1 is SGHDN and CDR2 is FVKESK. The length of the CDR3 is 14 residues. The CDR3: CASSRGRGAYEQYF. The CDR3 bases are TGTGCCAGCAGCCGGGGACGGGGCGCCTACGAGCAGTACTTC.

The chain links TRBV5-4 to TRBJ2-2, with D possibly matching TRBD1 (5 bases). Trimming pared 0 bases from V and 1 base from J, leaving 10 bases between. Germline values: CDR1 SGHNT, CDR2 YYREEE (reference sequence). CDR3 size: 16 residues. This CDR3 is CASSLEGRLNTGELFF. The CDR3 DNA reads TGTGCCAGCAGCTTGGAGGGGCGCCTGAACACCGGGGAGCTGTTTTTT. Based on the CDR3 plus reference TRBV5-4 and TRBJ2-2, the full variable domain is ETGVTQSPTHLIKTRGQQVTLRCSSQSGHNTVSWYQQALGQGPQFIFQYYREEENGRGNFPPRFSGLQFPNYSSELNVNALELDDSALYLCASSLEGRLNTGELFFGEGSRLTVL.

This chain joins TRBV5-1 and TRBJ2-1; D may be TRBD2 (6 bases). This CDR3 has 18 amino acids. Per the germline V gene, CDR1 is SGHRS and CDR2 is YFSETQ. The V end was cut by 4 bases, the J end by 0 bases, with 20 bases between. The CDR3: CASSGGTLRSSSYNEQFF. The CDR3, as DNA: TGCGCCAGCAGCGGGGGGACCCTACGGAGTAGCTCCTACAATGAGCAGTTCTTC.

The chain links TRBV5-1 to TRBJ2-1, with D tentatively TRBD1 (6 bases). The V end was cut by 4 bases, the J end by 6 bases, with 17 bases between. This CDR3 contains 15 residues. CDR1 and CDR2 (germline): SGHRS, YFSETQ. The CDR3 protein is CASSIQTGPRNEQFF. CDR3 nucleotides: TGCGCCAGCAGCATTCAGACAGGACCTCGCAATGAGCAGTTCTTC.

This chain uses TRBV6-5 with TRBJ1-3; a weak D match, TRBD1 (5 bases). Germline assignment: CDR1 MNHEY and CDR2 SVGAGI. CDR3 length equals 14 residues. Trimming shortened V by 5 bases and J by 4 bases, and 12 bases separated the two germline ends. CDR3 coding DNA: TGTGCCAGCAGTACCGGGGCGACCGGAAACACCATATATTTT. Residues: CASSTGATGNTIYF.

CDR3 sequence: CASSLDGETQYF. The CDR3 DNA is TGCGCCAGCAGCTTGGACGGGGAGACCCAGTACTTC. This chain uses TRBV5-1 with TRBJ2-5; D uncertain. The V end lost 0 bases, the J end lost 5 bases, and 5 bases lay between the germline ends. Germline V gives CDR1 SGHRS, CDR2 YFSETQ. The CDR3 is 12 amino acids.

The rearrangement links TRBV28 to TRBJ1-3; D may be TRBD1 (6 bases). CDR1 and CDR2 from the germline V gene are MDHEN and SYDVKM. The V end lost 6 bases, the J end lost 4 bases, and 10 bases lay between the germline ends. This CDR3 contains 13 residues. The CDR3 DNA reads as TGTGCCAGCAGAGAACAGGGAGGAAACACCATATATTTT. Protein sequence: CASREQGGNTIYF.

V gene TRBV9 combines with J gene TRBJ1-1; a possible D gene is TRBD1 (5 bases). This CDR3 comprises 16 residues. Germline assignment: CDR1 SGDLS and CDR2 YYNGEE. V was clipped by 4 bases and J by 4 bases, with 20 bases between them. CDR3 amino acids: CASSSKGRGAITEAFF. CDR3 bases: TGTGCCAGCAGCAGCAAAGGGAGAGGGGCGATCACTGAAGCTTTCTTT.

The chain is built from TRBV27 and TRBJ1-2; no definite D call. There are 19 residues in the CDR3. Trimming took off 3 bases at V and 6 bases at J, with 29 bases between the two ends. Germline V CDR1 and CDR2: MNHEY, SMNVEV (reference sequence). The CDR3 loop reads CASSFLPLQDQLAGDGYTF. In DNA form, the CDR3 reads TGTGCCAGCAGTTTCCTTCCCCTTCAGGATCAGCTCGCCGGGGATGGCTACACCTTC.

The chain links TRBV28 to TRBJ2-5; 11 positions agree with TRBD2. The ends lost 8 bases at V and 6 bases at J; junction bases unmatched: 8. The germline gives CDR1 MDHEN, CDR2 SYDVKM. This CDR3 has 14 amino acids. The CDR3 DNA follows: TGTGCCAGCGGGTCACTAGCGGGAGAACAGACCCAGTACTTC. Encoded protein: CASGSLAGEQTQYF.